These T cell receptor beta chains were read from a single sample in a study of T cells after yellow fever vaccination. TCRdb reanalysed the 5' RACE reads using MiXCR and keeps one entry per CDR3 protein. Here the sample spans 250,000 to 300,000 distinct CDR3 sequences, about 5.2% being singletons. The sequencing here drew on CD4+ T cells sorted from PBMCs, taken on the day of the yellow fever booster vaccination. Receptor source: a man between 18 and 35 years old who received the YFV17D yellow fever vaccine. Both conserved end residues are part of each CDR3. D genes are given only for firm matches. Not all rows give a size; the values are once, few, many and, for expanded clones, a class.

TGTGCCAGCAGCCGGGACACATACTCCTACGAGCAGTACTTC | CASSRDTYSYEQYF | TRBV7-9 | few | NA | TRBJ2-7
TGTGCCAGCGGACGGGACAGGGGGAATGAAAAACTGTTTTTT | CASGRDRGNEKLFF | TRBV12-3/TRBV12-4 | many | TRBD1 | TRBJ1-4
TGTGCCTGGAGCGTGAGCGGGGTTGAGACCCAGTACTTC | CAWSVSGVETQYF | TRBV30 | NA | TRBD2 | TRBJ2-5
TGTGCCAGCAGACGCCTGGGGACGGAGCAAGAGACCCAGTACTTC | CASRRLGTEQETQYF | TRBV6-2/TRBV6-3 | NA | NA | TRBJ2-5
TGCGCCAGCAGTCACAACACAGATACGCAGTATTTT | CASSHNTDTQYF | TRBV4-1 | many | NA | TRBJ2-3
TGTGCCACCAGTGACACTATAGGTGGCTACACCTTC | CATSDTIGGYTF | TRBV24-1 | NA | NA | TRBJ1-2
TGTGCCATCAGACCCTCGGGACTAGCGGACTCCTACAATGAGCAGTTCTTC | CAIRPSGLADSYNEQFF | TRBV10-3 | NA | TRBD2 | TRBJ2-1
TGTGCCAGCAGTTACTGGGGGGGGCGGACAGATACGCAGTATTTT | CASSYWGGRTDTQYF | TRBV6-5 | many | NA | TRBJ2-3
TGTGCCAGCCGTCGGACACACGGCGATTCACCCCTCCACTTT | CASRRTHGDSPLHF | TRBV7-9 | few | NA | TRBJ1-6
TGTGCCACCAGTTCAGACAGGGGACCAGATACGCAGTATTTT | CATSSDRGPDTQYF | TRBV24-1 | few | TRBD1 | TRBJ2-3
TGTGCCAGCAGCCTCCGGAGGTTACGGTATGGCTACACCTTC | CASSLRRLRYGYTF | TRBV7-9 | NA | NA | TRBJ1-2
TGCAGTGCTAATCGGGGAGCGAGCAATCAGCCCCAGCATTTT | CSANRGASNQPQHF | TRBV20-1 | few | NA | TRBJ1-5
TGTGCCAGCAGCCCTCAGATGAGCAGGGGCACAGATACGCAGTATTTT | CASSPQMSRGTDTQYF | TRBV5-6 | few | NA | TRBJ2-3